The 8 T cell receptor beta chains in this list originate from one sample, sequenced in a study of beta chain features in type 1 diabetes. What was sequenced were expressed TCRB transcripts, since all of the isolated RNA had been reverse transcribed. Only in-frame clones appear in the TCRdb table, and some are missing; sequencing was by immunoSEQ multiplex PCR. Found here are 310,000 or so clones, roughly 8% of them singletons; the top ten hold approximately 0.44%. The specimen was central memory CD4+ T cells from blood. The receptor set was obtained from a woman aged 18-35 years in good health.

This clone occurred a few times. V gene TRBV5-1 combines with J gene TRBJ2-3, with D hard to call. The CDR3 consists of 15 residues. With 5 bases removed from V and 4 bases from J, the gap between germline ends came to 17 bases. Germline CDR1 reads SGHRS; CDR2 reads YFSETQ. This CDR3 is CASSPRVAQSDTQYF. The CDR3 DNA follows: TGCGCCAGCAGTCCCCGGGTGGCACAGTCAGATACGCAGTATTTT. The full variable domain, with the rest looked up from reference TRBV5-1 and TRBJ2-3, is KAGVTQTPRYLIKTRGQQVTLSCSPISGHRSVSWYQQTPGQGLQFLFEYFSETQRNKGNFPGRFSGRQFSNSRSEMNVSTLELGDSALYLCASSPRVAQSDTQYFGPGTRLTVL.

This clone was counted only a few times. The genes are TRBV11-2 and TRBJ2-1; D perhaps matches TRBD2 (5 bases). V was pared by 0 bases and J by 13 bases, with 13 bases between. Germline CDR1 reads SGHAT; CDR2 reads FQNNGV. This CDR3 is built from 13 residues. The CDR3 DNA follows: TGTGCCAGCAGCTTAGAGAACGGCGGGCCACAGTTCTTC. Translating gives CASSLENGGPQFF.

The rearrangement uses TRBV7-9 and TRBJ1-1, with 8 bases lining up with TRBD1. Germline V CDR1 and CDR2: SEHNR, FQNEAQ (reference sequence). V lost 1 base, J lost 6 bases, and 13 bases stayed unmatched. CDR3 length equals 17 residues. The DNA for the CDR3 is TGTGCCAGCAGCTTAGTCCCTCCTGACAGGGGTGGGCCTGAAGCTTTCTTT. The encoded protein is CASSLVPPDRGGPEAFF.

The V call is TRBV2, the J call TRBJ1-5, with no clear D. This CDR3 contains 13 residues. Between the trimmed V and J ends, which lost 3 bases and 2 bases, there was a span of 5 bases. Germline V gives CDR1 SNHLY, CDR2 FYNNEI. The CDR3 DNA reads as TGTGCCAGCAGTGATGGCGGCAATCAGCCCCAGCATTTT. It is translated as CASSDGGNQPQHF.

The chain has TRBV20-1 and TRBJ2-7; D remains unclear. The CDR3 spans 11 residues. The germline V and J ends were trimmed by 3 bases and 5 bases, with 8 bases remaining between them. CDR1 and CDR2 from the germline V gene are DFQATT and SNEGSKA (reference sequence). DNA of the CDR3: TGCAGTGCTAGGAAGAGAAACGAGCAGTACTTC. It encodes CSARKRNEQYF.

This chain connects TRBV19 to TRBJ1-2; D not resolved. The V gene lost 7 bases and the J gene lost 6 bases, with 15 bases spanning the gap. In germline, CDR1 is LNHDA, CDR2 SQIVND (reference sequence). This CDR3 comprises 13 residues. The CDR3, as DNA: TGTGCCAGTATGGAATACTGGGCGGATGGCTACACCTTC. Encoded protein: CASMEYWADGYTF.

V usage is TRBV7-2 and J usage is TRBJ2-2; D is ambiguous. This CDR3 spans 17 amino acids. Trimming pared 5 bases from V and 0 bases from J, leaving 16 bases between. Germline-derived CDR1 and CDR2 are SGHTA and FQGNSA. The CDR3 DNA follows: TGTGCCAGCAGCCCATCCGCCCGGCACGCGAACACCGGGGAGCTGTTTTTT. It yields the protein CASSPSARHANTGELFF.

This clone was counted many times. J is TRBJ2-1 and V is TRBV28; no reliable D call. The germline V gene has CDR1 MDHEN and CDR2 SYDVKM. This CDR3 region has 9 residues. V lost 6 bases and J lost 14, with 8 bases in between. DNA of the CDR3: TGTGCCAGCAGCTTCTTCGAGTTCTTC. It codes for CASSFFEFF.